This passage covers 24 T cell receptor beta chains from one sample sequenced in a study of blood T cell repertoires in COVID-19. TCRdb's copy holds only in-frame clones and misses some; the assay was immunoSEQ multiplex PCR. The table records 200,000 to 250,000 clones, around 81% of them present only once. Material for sequencing was PBMCs or T cells enriched from blood (not recorded which). Receptors originate from a woman aged 45-60 years with acute COVID-19.

This clone has only one observation. The chain links TRBV28 to TRBJ2-5; 7 bases line up with TRBD2. Germline CDR1 MDHEN, CDR2 SYDVKM. The CDR3 sequence is 16 residues long. With 6 bases clipped from V and 4 bases from J, the junction kept 14 bases outside the gene matches. The CDR3 DNA is TGTGCCAGCAGATATCGCTGGCGGGGGACCCCAGAGACCCAGTACTTC. It specifies CASRYRWRGTPETQYF.

The chain links TRBV21-1 to TRBJ1-2. TRBV21-1 is recorded as a pseudogene. The CDR3 sequence is 17 residues long. The CDR3 bases are TGTGCCAGCAGCTTACTCTCAGGCGGGTGTAGTCACTATGGCTACACCTTC. It yields the protein CASSLLSGGCSHYGYTF.

This chain connects TRBV28 to TRBJ2-3; D remains unclear. The CDR3 extends over 15 amino acids. Germline CDR1 reads MDHEN; CDR2 reads SYDVKM. Between the trimmed V and J ends, which lost 6 bases and 4 bases, there was a span of 17 bases. CDR3 region: CASRGRSPMADTQYF. The CDR3 nucleotides read TGTGCCAGCAGAGGCAGGTCCCCAATGGCAGATACGCAGTATTTT. Full variable domain (outside the CDR3, taken from reference TRBV28 and TRBJ2-3): DVKVTQSSRYLVKRTGEKVFLECVQDMDHENMFWYRQDPGLGLRLIYFSYDVKMKEKGDIPEGYSVSREKKERFSLILESASTNQTSMYLCASRGRSPMADTQYFGPGTRLTVL.

The V gene is TRBV30, the J gene TRBJ2-7, with D possibly TRBD2 on 5 matching bases. Trimming pared 1 base from V and 2 bases from J, leaving 12 bases between. The germline V gene has CDR1 GTSNPN and CDR2 SVGIG (reference sequence). This CDR3 has 14 amino acids. CDR3 sequence: CAWSAGSPPYEQYF. The CDR3 nucleotides are TGTGCCTGGAGTGCGGGATCTCCTCCCTACGAGCAGTACTTC.

The chain employs TRBV10-3 and TRBJ2-7, with a tentative D call TRBD2 (5 bases). Germline V gene data show CDR1 as ENHRY and CDR2 as SYGVKD. V lost 8 bases and J lost 6, with 14 bases in between. This CDR3 comprises 12 residues. The CDR3 DNA reads TGTGCCATCTCTTCGGGGAACGGCGAGCAGTACTTC. Translated: CAISSGNGEQYF.

The V and J genes are TRBV12-5 and TRBJ1-4; maybe TRBD1 (5 bases). The CDR3 runs 16 residues. V was pared by 7 bases and J by 5 bases, with 20 bases between. From germline, CDR1 is LGHNT and CDR2 FRNRAP. CDR3 bases: TGTGCTAGTGCAAATGGGGCGGGGAGCCTCAATGAAAAACTGTTTTTT. Protein: CASANGAGSLNEKLFF.

This rearrangement joins TRBV4-1 to TRBJ1-5, with D possibly matching TRBD1 (6 bases). The CDR3 covers 15 residues. CDR1 and CDR2 from the germline V gene are MGHRA and YSYEKL. V gave up 1 base and J gave up 3 bases, with 10 bases separating them. The CDR3 sequence: CASSQGGQYNQPQHF. The CDR3, as DNA: TGCGCCAGCAGCCAAGGGGGGCAGTACAATCAGCCCCAGCATTTT.

The rearrangement uses TRBV7-9 and TRBJ2-7; D is perhaps TRBD1 (6 bases). From germline, CDR1 is SEHNR and CDR2 FQNEAQ (reference sequence). V dropped 5 bases and J dropped 1 base, with 18 bases sitting between them. The CDR3 is 16 residues long. The DNA of the CDR3 is TGTGCCAGCAGCACAGGACAGCGTCGAAATTCCTACGAGCAGTACTTC. Translation gives CASSTGQRRNSYEQYF.

The genes are TRBV5-1 and TRBJ2-1; D is perhaps TRBD1 (6 bases). The CDR3 length is 13 residues. Between the trimmed V and J ends, which lost 7 bases and 8 bases, there was a span of 16 bases. Germline CDR1 reads SGHRS; CDR2 reads YFSETQ. CDR3 bases: TGCGCCAGCCGGGGACACATGAACGATGAGCAGTTCTTC. Translation: CASRGHMNDEQFF.

This clone was recorded a few times. The chain employs TRBV28 and TRBJ1-3; D not certain. Trimming removed 5 bases from V and 7 bases from J, with 15 bases in between. This CDR3 spans 14 amino acids. The germline V gene encodes CDR1 MDHEN and CDR2 SYDVKM. The chain's CDR3 is CASSPGNRPNTIYF. DNA for the CDR3: TGTGCCAGCAGTCCCGGGAACCGGCCCAACACCATATATTTT.

At least ten counts were recorded for this clone. The gene calls are TRBV2 and TRBJ2-7; 9 bases match TRBD1. Per germline, CDR1 SNHLY and CDR2 FYNNEI. The CDR3 consists of 15 residues. Unmatched junction bases numbered 3, after V lost 1 base and J lost 2 bases. CDR3 DNA sequence: TGTGCCAGCAGTGAAGGGACAGGGGAACCCTACGAGCAGTACTTC. Protein product: CASSEGTGEPYEQYF.

CDR3: CASSLGLNTEAFF. CDR3 DNA sequence: TGTGCCAGCAGTTTGGGCTTGAACACTGAAGCTTTCTTT. The chain employs TRBV12-3 or TRBV12-4 and TRBJ1-1; D not certain. Trimming took off 3 bases at V and 0 bases at J, with 5 bases between the two ends. The CDR3 runs to 13 residues.

This chain links TRBV6-2 or TRBV6-3 with TRBJ2-1; 13 nucleotides agree with TRBD2. Losses at the gene ends were 6 bases for V and 6 bases for J; bases not matched to a gene: 14. The V gene's germline CDR1 is MNHEY and CDR2 SVGEGT. The CDR3 sequence is 18 residues long. The CDR3 here is CASSPRSGTSGGGNEQFF. CDR3 DNA sequence: TGTGCCAGCAGCCCGCGGTCGGGTACTAGCGGGGGGGGCAATGAGCAGTTCTTC.

The chain has TRBV10-1 and TRBJ1-1, with 9 nucleotides matching TRBD1. There are 14 residues in the CDR3. V shed 8 bases and J 6 bases; nucleotides not matched to a gene: 10. CDR1 is WNHNN, CDR2 SYGVQD, per germline (reference sequence). CDR3 nucleotide sequence: TGCGCCAGCGGCCCACGGGACAGGGTCCCTGAAGCTTTCTTT. This codes for CASGPRDRVPEAFF.

This chain links TRBV18 with TRBJ2-3; 10 bases align to TRBD2. The germline V gene has CDR1 KGHSH and CDR2 LQKENI. V was clipped by 0 bases and J by 5 bases; unmatched bases: 11. This CDR3 spans 18 amino acids. The CDR3 reads CASSPPQWSSGSLDTQYF. DNA for the CDR3: TGTGCCAGCTCACCACCTCAGTGGTCTAGCGGGAGTTTAGATACGCAGTATTTT.

This chain uses TRBV19 with TRBJ1-2, with D tentatively TRBD1 (5 bases). Between the trimmed V and J ends, which lost 3 bases and 9 bases, there was a span of 11 bases. The CDR3 is made up of 12 amino acids. Germline CDR1 is LNHDA and CDR2 is SQIVND (reference sequence). The CDR3 here is CASSMPGGSYTF. As DNA, the CDR3 is TGTGCCAGTAGTATGCCGGGGGGGAGCTACACCTTC.

The chain recombines TRBV6-2 or TRBV6-3 with TRBJ1-1; 9 bases are shared with TRBD1. V shed 5 bases and J 5 bases; nucleotides not matched to a gene: 6. The CDR3 sequence is 14 residues long. Germline V CDR1 and CDR2: MNHEY, SVGEGT. CDR3 sequence: CASSKGQGVTEAFF. Written as DNA, the CDR3 is TGTGCCAGCAGTAAGGGACAGGGTGTTACTGAAGCTTTCTTT.

This clone has ten or more counts. V usage is TRBV2 and J usage is TRBJ2-1; 8 bases align to TRBD1. Germline trimming cut 5 bases from V and 2 bases from J; bases unmatched to any gene: 2. CDR1 SNHLY and CDR2 FYNNEI come from the germline V gene. The CDR3 covers 14 residues. CDR3 sequence (DNA): TGTGCCAGCAGTCGGACAGGGACCTACAATGAGCAGTTCTTC. This encodes CASSRTGTYNEQFF.

The chain couples TRBV24-1 to TRBJ2-2, with a possible D match to TRBD1 (6 bases). V lost 7 bases and J lost 2, with 13 bases in between. Germline V gene data show CDR1 as KGHDR and CDR2 as SFDVKD. CDR3 length: 15 amino acids. This chain's CDR3 is CATSREGGNTGELFF. Here the CDR3 DNA reads TGTGCCACCAGCCGCGAAGGGGGAAACACCGGGGAGCTGTTTTTT.

The V and J genes are TRBV11-3 and TRBJ1-1, with D perhaps TRBD1 (5 bases). Germline CDR1 and CDR2: SGHNT and YENEEA. V lost 5 bases to trimming and J lost 4 bases, with 11 bases between them. This CDR3 comprises 13 residues. This chain's CDR3 is CASSGGEVTEAFF. CDR3 DNA sequence: TGTGCCAGCAGCGGAGGGGAGGTCACTGAAGCTTTCTTT. Based on the CDR3 plus reference TRBV11-3 and TRBJ1-1, the full variable domain is EAGVVQSPRYKIIEKKQPVAFWCNPISGHNTLYWYLQNLGQGPELLIRYENEEAVDDSQLPKDRFSAERLKGVDSTLKIQPAELGDSAVYLCASSGGEVTEAFFGQGTRLTVV.

The chain links TRBV4-2 to TRBJ1-1; no reliable D call. CDR3 length: 15 residues. Germline CDR1 and CDR2: LGHNA and YNFKEQ. The germline V and J ends were trimmed by 0 bases and 1 base, with 9 bases remaining between them. The CDR3 is CASSQDGQRNTEAFF. The CDR3 nucleotides are TGTGCCAGCAGCCAAGATGGCCAGCGGAACACTGAAGCTTTCTTT.

The V and J genes are TRBV29-1 and TRBJ1-1; D not certain. This CDR3 is 13 amino acids long. Germline loops: CDR1 SQVTM, CDR2 ANQGSEA. V was clipped by 3 bases and J by 5 bases, with 13 bases between them. For the CDR3, the DNA is TGCAGCGTTGATTCGGGGATTGATACTGAAGCTTTCTTT. Translation gives CSVDSGIDTEAFF.

The chain employs TRBV3-1 (or the pseudogene TRBV3-2) and TRBJ2-7; D is uncertain. The CDR3 spans 15 residues. The germline gives CDR1 LGHDT, CDR2 YNNKEL (reference sequence). The V gene lost 5 bases and the J gene lost 2 bases, with 16 bases spanning the gap. The CDR3 coding sequence is TGTGCCAGCAGCTCCAGCGTGGAGAACGCCTACGAGCAGTACTTC. Protein sequence: CASSSSVENAYEQYF.

The V call is TRBV6-4, the J call TRBJ2-7; 8 bases align to TRBD1. V lost 2 bases to trimming and J lost 3 bases; unmatched junction nucleotides: 9. This CDR3 comprises 16 residues. Per the germline V gene, CDR1 is MRHNA and CDR2 is SNTAGT. The DNA of the CDR3 is TGTGCCAGCAGTGACCGACAGGGGCCCTCCTTCTACGAGCAGTACTTC. Translated, it gives CASSDRQGPSFYEQYF.